This TCR beta chain was identified during a study of blood T cell repertoires in COVID-19. CDR1 is MNHNS and CDR2 is SASEGT in the germline V gene. This CDR3 is built from 14 residues. Trimming at V came to 3 bases and at J to 4 bases, leaving 3 bases not matched to a gene. The data were produced by immunoSEQ multiplex PCR, yet TCRdb's version contains in-frame clones alone and is incomplete. The sample lists roughly 110,000 clones; around 85% were seen once. The sequencing sample was made of peripheral blood. The chain links TRBV6-1 to TRBJ2-5, with 9 bases identical to TRBD1. This clonotype was sampled from a woman aged 60-70 years with COVID-19, enrolled during active disease. The CDR3 DNA reads TGTGCCAGCAGTGAGACAGGGGGGCTAGAGACCCAGTACTTC. Amino acids: CASSETGGLETQYF.